This T cell receptor beta chain appears in the sequencing data of a study of blood T cell repertoires in COVID-19 (dated by TCRdb to between 2020 and 2021). Regarding the complete study: Samples covering the acute and convalescent phases of COVID-19 were provided by collaborators in the United States, Italy and Spain. The material from the prospective study consisted of cDNA or gDNA derived from T cells, B-cell-depleted T cells, or PBMCs. The dataset comprised deeply sampled blood TCRbeta repertoires from subjects exposed to, actively infected with, or recovered from COVID-19. The repertoires were released in a freely available public database meant as a resource for research on the immune response to SARS-CoV-2. The samples were drawn from the first 160 participants of the ongoing ImmuneRACE study and from 950 to 1,500 subjects provided by 6 global collaborators. Nearly every sample came with metadata listing a de-identified subject ID, COVID-19 status, age in years and sex. Where available, HLA class I and class II types were obtained from metadata supplied by the sample provider rather than from assay-based typing. What the study reported, not specific to this receptor: The quantity of clinical and demographic metadata differed by source and by participant and was supplied without curation.

TCRbeta CDR3 regions were amplified from genomic DNA by means of the immunoSEQ Assay, a bias-controlled multiplex PCR. Turning to the authors' computational methods: The number of nucleated cells in each sample was estimated by amplification of reference gene primers within the assay. To quantify the absolute abundance of each unique TCRbeta CDR3 rearrangement, sequence reads were collapsed and filtered. For each sample, productive Simpson clonality was calculated as the square root of Simpson's diversity index across productive rearrangements. TCRdb took over this immuneACCESS table, retaining in-frame rearrangements with V and J assigned. Such tables are incomplete; in checked studies, under half of the missing clones stem from an unresolved V gene, and the remainder is unexplained. V and J calls plus clone size are reproduced from that table; the DNA served to infer D and trimming. In this sample the table shows over 250,000 clones, more than 75% of which occur a single time. The ten largest clones represent roughly 5.2% of the sample.

The germline V gene (reference sequence) provides CDR1 GTSNPN and CDR2 SVGIG. Trimming costs V 0 bases and J 8 bases, and their ends lie 10 bases apart. The CDR3 measures 12 amino acids from cysteine to phenylalanine. Only CDR3 DNA remains: 36 bases, in frame from the first base. Participants in the prospective study were aged about 18 to 95 years, lived in 20 to 30 United States geographic areas, and enrolled through a virtual design. In the prospective study, cohorts were assigned on the basis of participant-reported clinical history obtained from a screening survey and a study questionnaire. ImmuneRACE Cohort 3 recovered participants were defined by two consecutive negative NP/OP PCR tests, healthcare professional clearance, or symptom resolution. In the prospective study, whole blood, serum and a nasopharyngeal or oropharyngeal swab were collected from each participant by mobile phlebotomists. Additional blood draws and questionnaires over an approximately two-month period could optionally be provided by prospective study participants. Blood samples from the prospective study were shipped frozen or at room temperature prior to DNA extraction.

Concerning this clone: It lacks a known antigen. Base qualities were left out, and no much larger clone turns up one base away. Different DNA sequences within this sample yield the same CDR3.

This sequence uses TRBV30 and TRBJ1-2, and the D gene may be TRBD1, 6 bases matching. The receptor was derived from a woman in her thirties who had recovered from COVID-19. The specimen was PBMCs or T cells enriched from blood (not recorded which). The CDR3 region has the sequence CAWSVGGGGYTF. The DNA sequence is as follows: TGTGCCTGGAGTGTAGGGGGGGGAGGCTACACCTTC.